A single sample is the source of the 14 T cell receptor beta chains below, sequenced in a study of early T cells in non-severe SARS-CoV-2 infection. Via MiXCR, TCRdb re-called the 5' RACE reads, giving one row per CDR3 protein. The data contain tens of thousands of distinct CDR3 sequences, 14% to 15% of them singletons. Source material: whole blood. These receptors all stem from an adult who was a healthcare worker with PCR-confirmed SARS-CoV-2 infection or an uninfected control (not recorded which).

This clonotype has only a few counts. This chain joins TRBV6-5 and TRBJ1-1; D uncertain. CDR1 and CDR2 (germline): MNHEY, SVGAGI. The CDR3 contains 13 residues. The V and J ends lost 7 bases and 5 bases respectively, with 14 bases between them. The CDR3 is CASTAVGGTEAFF. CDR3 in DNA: TGTGCCAGCACCGCGGTTGGAGGGACTGAAGCTTTCTTT.

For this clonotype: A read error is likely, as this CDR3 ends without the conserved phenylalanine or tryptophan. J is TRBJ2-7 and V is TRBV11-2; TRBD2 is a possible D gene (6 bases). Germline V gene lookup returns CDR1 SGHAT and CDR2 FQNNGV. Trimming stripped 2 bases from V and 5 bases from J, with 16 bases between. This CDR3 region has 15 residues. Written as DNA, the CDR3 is TGTGCCAGCAGCTTATCACGGTCGACTAGTCACGAGCAGTACTTA. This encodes CASSLSRSTSHEQYL.

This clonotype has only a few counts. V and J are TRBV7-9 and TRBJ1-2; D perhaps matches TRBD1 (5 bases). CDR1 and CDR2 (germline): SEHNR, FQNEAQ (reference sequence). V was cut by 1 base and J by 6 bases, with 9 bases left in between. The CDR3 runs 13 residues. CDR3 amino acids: CASSLEGLDGYTF. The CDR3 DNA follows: TGTGCCAGCAGCTTAGAGGGGCTGGATGGCTACACCTTC.

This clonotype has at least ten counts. This CDR3 reads CASSLEFSGEQYF. The CDR3 DNA follows: TGCGCCAGCAGCTTGGAGTTTAGCGGGGAGCAGTACTTC. V is TRBV5-1 and J is TRBJ2-7, with 7 bases aligning to TRBD2. V gave up 0 bases and J gave up 7 bases; unmatched junction bases: 4. This CDR3 contains 13 residues. In germline, CDR1 is SGHRS, CDR2 YFSETQ.

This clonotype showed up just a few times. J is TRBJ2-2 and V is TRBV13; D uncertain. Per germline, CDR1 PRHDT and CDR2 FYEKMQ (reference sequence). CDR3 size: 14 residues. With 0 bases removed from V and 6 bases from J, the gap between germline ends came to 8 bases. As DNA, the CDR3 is TGTGCCAGCAGCTTAGGGGCCTCACCCGGGGAGCTGTTTTTT. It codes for CASSLGASPGELFF.

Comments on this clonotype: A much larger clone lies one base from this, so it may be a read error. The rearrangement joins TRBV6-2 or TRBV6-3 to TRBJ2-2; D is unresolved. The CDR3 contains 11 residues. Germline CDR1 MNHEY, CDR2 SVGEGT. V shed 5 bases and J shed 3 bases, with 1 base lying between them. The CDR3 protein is CASSDTGELFF. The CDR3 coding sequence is TGTGCCAGCAGTGACACCGGGGAGCTGTTTTTT.

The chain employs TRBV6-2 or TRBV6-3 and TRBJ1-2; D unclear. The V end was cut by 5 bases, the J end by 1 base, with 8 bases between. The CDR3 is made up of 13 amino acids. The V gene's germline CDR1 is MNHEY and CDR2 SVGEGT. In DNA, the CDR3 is TGTGCCAGCAGTCCCGGGAATAACTATGGCTACACCTTC. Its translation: CASSPGNNYGYTF.

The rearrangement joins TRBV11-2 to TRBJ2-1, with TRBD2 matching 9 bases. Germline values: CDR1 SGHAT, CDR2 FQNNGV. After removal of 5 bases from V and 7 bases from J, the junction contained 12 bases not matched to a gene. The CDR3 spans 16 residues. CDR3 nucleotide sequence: TGTGCCAGCAGCCCCGTTAGCGGGAGAGGAGGAAATGAGCAGTTCTTC. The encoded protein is CASSPVSGRGGNEQFF.

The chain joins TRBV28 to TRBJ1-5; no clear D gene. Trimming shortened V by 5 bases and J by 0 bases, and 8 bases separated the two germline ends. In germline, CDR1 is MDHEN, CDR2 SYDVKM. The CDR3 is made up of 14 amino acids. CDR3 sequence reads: CASSSWGSNQPQHF. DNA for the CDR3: TGTGCCAGCAGTAGCTGGGGTAGCAATCAGCCCCAGCATTTT.

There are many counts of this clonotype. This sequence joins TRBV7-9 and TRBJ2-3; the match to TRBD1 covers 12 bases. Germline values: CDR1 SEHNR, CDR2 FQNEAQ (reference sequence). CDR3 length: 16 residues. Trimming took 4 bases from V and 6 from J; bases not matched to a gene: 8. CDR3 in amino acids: CASSYGTGGISDTQYF. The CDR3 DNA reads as TGTGCCAGCAGCTACGGGACAGGGGGCATCAGCGATACGCAGTATTTT. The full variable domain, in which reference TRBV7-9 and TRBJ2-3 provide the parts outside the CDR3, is DTGVSQNPRHKITKRGQNVTFRCDPISEHNRLYWYRQTLGQGPEFLTYFQNEAQLEKSRLLSDRFSAERPKGSFSTLEIQRTEQGDSAMYLCASSYGTGGISDTQYFGPGTRLTVL.

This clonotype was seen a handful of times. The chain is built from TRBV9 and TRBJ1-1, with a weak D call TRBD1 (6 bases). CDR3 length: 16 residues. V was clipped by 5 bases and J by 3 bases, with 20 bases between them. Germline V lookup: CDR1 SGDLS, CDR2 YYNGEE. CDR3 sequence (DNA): TGTGCCAGCAGTCGAGGTAGAAAGGGGGGAGACACTGAAGCTTTCTTT. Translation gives CASSRGRKGGDTEAFF.

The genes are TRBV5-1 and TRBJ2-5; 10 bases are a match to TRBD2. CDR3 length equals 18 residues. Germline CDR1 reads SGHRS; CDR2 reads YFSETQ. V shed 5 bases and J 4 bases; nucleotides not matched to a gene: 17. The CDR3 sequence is CASRKNQIAGGIGETQYF. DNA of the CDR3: TGCGCCAGCAGGAAAAATCAGATAGCGGGAGGAATCGGAGAGACCCAGTACTTC.

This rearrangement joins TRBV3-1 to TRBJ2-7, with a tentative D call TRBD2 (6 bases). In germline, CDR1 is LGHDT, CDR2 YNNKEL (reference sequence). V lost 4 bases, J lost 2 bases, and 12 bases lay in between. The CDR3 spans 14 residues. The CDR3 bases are TGTGCCAGCAGCCTCCAGGGAGGAGCCTACGAGCAGTACTTC. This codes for CASSLQGGAYEQYF.

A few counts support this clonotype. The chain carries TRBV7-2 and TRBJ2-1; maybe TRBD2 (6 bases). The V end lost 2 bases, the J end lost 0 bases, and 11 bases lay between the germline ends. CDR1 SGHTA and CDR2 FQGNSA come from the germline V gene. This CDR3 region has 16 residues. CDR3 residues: CASSLNGGSSYNEQFF. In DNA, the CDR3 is TGTGCCAGCAGCTTAAACGGGGGAAGCTCCTACAATGAGCAGTTCTTC. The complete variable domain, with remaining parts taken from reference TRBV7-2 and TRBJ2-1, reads GAGVSQSPSNKVTEKGKDVELRCDPISGHTALYWYRQSLGQGLEFLIYFQGNSAPDKSGLPSDRFSAERTGGSVSTLTIQRTQQEDSAVYLCASSLNGGSSYNEQFFGPGTRLTVL.